One sample yielded the 21 T cell receptor beta chains listed below, sequenced in a study of graft-versus-host responses after intestinal transplantation. Produced via immunoSEQ multiplex PCR; TCRdb's table is partial and in-frame only. The sample carries approximately 49,000 clones, around 95% recorded once. What these receptors recognize is not known. The specimen was unstimulated CD8+ T cells sorted from spleen or lymph node cells, collected before transplant. The receptor set was obtained from a human donor who was the organ donor for an intestinal transplant.

The chain joins TRBV28 to TRBJ2-5; TRBD1 agrees at 10 bases. The last part of the DNA fits TRBJ2-7 better; the J call may be wrong. The CDR3 sequence is 14 residues long. The germline gives CDR1 MDHEN, CDR2 SYDVKM. Here the CDR3 DNA reads TGTGCCAGCAGCTCGGGACAGGGGAAAGACGAGCAGTACTTC. It specifies CASSSGQGKDEQYF.

The J gene is TRBJ1-2, the V gene TRBV11-2; D perhaps matches TRBD1 (5 bases). The CDR3 spans 16 residues. Germline V gene sequence: CDR1 SGHAT, CDR2 FQNNGV. Between the trimmed V and J ends, which lost 1 base and 8 bases, there was a span of 20 bases. CDR3 coding DNA: TGTGCCAGCAGCTTAGTATCCGGGGACGGCTATGTCGGCTACACCTTC. Protein: CASSLVSGDGYVGYTF.

With respect to this clone: The sample has other DNA sequences that encode this CDR3 too. V and J are TRBV5-8 and TRBJ1-1; no definite D call. The CDR3 has 14 residues. V lost 0 bases and J 8 bases, leaving 14 bases between the germline ends. Germline V gene lookup returns CDR1 SGHTS and CDR2 YDEGEE. CDR3 sequence reads: CASSLGIGEVEAFF. The DNA of the CDR3 is TGTGCCAGCAGCTTGGGAATTGGGGAAGTGGAAGCTTTCTTT. The full variable domain, completed using reference TRBV5-8 and TRBJ1-1, is EAGVTQSPTHLIKTRGQQATLRCSPISGHTSVYWYQQALGLGLQFLLWYDEGEERNRGNFPPRFSGRQFPNYSSELNVNALELEDSALYLCASSLGIGEVEAFFGQGTRLTVV.

V and J are TRBV6-1 and TRBJ1-1; no clear D. The CDR3 length is 15 residues. The germline V gene has CDR1 MNHNS and CDR2 SASEGT. V dropped 3 bases and J dropped 3 bases, with 14 bases sitting between them. For the CDR3, the DNA is TGTGCCAGCAGTGATGATGGGATTACGGACACTGAAGCTTTCTTT. Residues: CASSDDGITDTEAFF.

The genes are TRBV19 and TRBJ2-3, with 9 bases lining up with TRBD1. Germline assignment: CDR1 LNHDA and CDR2 SQIVND (reference sequence). V lost 6 bases and J lost 5; bases outside the gene matches: 6. The CDR3 runs to 14 residues. The CDR3 DNA reads TGTGCCAGTAGACACAGGGGGCTGGGAGATACGCAGTATTTT. It translates to CASRHRGLGDTQYF.

V and J are TRBV7-3 and TRBJ1-3; 7 nucleotides line up with TRBD1. CDR3 length: 19 residues. CDR1 and CDR2 (germline): SGHTA, FQGTGA. With V trimmed by 5 bases and J by 2 bases, 18 bases remained unmatched. The CDR3 DNA reads as TGTGCCAGCAGCCCACTCGGGACAGTGGTGGTTAGTGCTGGAAACACCATATATTTT. Translation gives CASSPLGTVVVSAGNTIYF.

This clone was detected only once. The V gene is TRBV6-1, the J gene TRBJ2-7; TRBD1 matches at 9 bases. The CDR3 extends over 17 amino acids. With V trimmed by 3 bases and J by 2 bases, 11 bases remained unmatched. Germline lookup yields CDR1 MNHNS and CDR2 SASEGT. The CDR3 spells CASSDRTGALYPYEQYF. In DNA form, the CDR3 reads TGTGCCAGCAGTGACCGGACAGGGGCCCTCTATCCCTACGAGCAGTACTTC.

As concerns this clone: This CDR3 is also generated by other DNA sequences in the sample. The chain employs TRBV11-2 and TRBJ2-7; 13 bases are a match to TRBD2. The V gene end was trimmed by 3 bases and the J gene end by 2 bases; junction bases not matched to a gene: 4. Germline CDR1 and CDR2: SGHAT and FQNNGV. The CDR3 loop spans 16 amino acids. The CDR3: CASSFGLAGATYEQYF. The CDR3 DNA follows: TGTGCCAGCAGCTTCGGACTAGCGGGGGCGACCTACGAGCAGTACTTC.

V and J are TRBV25-1 and TRBJ2-1, with 7 bases fitting TRBD1. With V trimmed by 6 bases and J by 13 bases, 6 bases remained unmatched. Germline-derived CDR1 and CDR2 are MGHDK and SYGVNS. The CDR3 sequence is 11 residues long. CDR3 DNA: TGTGCCAGCAGCCCCGGGACAGACCAGTTCTTC. It specifies CASSPGTDQFF.

The J gene is TRBJ1-2, the V gene TRBV9; D is perhaps TRBD1 (5 bases). V lost 4 bases and J lost 5, with 12 bases in between. Germline-derived CDR1 and CDR2 are SGDLS and YYNGEE. This CDR3 has 13 amino acids. This CDR3 reads CASSQTGGYGYTF. In DNA, the CDR3 is TGTGCCAGCAGCCAGACGGGGGGATATGGCTACACCTTC.

The chain's CDR3 is CASSLTNDREQYF. The CDR3 region has the DNA TGCGCCAGCAGCCTTACGAATGACAGGGAGCAGTACTTC. This chain joins TRBV5-1 and TRBJ2-7, with a possible D match to TRBD1 (6 bases). Deletions cut 4 bases from V and 7 bases from J, with 15 bases between. CDR1 is SGHRS, CDR2 YFSETQ, per germline. This CDR3 contains 13 residues.

The chain combines TRBV13 with TRBJ2-3; 13 positions match TRBD2. V shed 4 bases, J shed 6 bases, and the junction held 10 bases outside the gene matches. This CDR3 contains 17 residues. CDR1 and CDR2 from the germline V gene are PRHDT and FYEKMQ (reference sequence). The CDR3 spells CASSSTSGGPRGDTQYF. CDR3 in DNA: TGTGCCAGCAGCTCGACTAGCGGGGGGCCCCGTGGGGATACGCAGTATTTT.

The chain recombines TRBV9 with TRBJ2-5; 10 nucleotides match TRBD2. Germline CDR1 and CDR2: SGDLS and YYNGEE. CDR3 length: 12 amino acids. With 2 bases clipped from V and 13 bases from J, the junction kept 5 bases outside the gene matches. As DNA, the CDR3 is TGTGCCAGCAGCGTTAGCGGGGGGCCCCCGTACTTC. Translation: CASSVSGGPPYF.

The chain employs TRBV15 and TRBJ2-6, with unresolved D. Germline CDR1 is LNHNV and CDR2 is YYDKDF (reference sequence). Trimming stripped 9 bases from V and 2 bases from J, with 11 bases between. The length of the CDR3 is 14 residues. CDR3 DNA: TGTGCCACTCGCTTTGGGCCTGGGGCCAACGTCCTGACTTTC. Translated, it gives CATRFGPGANVLTF.

The chain joins TRBV11-3 to TRBJ2-5; TRBD2 aligns across 11 bases. Germline lookup yields CDR1 SGHNT and CDR2 YENEEA. The V gene end was trimmed by 1 base and the J gene end by 9 bases; junction bases not matched to a gene: 7. This CDR3 contains 15 residues. The CDR3 DNA sequence: TGTGCCAGCAGCTTAGGGGGACTAGCGGAGGGGGCCCAGTACTTC. This translates into CASSLGGLAEGAQYF.

The chain recombines TRBV7-6 with TRBJ1-1; 7 bases match TRBD1. The J segment lost 0 bases and the V segment lost 5 bases, leaving 9 bases of the junction unmatched. CDR1 and CDR2 from the germline V gene are SGHVS and FNYEAQ. CDR3 length: 16 amino acids. The CDR3: CASSPRQGGMNTEAFF. The CDR3 bases are TGTGCCAGCAGCCCCCGACAGGGCGGGATGAACACTGAAGCTTTCTTT.

The chain joins TRBV19 to TRBJ1-2; no reliable D call. Germline V gene lookup returns CDR1 LNHDA and CDR2 SQIVND (reference sequence). V lost 1 base and J lost 2, with 14 bases in between. The length of the CDR3 is 16 residues. CDR3 amino acids: CASSIGPKPRNYGYTF. The DNA of the CDR3 is TGTGCCAGTAGTATAGGCCCGAAACCCAGAAACTATGGCTACACCTTC.

The rearrangement links TRBV4-1 to TRBJ1-2, with 7 bases fitting TRBD1. The CDR3 covers 17 residues. V lost 0 bases, J lost 0 bases, and 7 bases stayed unmatched. The germline V gene encodes CDR1 MGHRA and CDR2 YSYEKL. The CDR3 spells CASSQEVGTVANYGYTF. The CDR3 DNA reads as TGCGCCAGCAGCCAAGAAGTGGGGACAGTAGCTAACTATGGCTACACCTTC.

The chain joins TRBV19 to TRBJ1-1; D unclear. The CDR3 loop spans 14 amino acids. Germline V gene lookup returns CDR1 LNHDA and CDR2 SQIVND (reference sequence). Between the trimmed V and J ends, which lost 4 bases and 8 bases, there was a span of 17 bases. The CDR3 loop is CASSSQGKSKEAFF. CDR3 DNA sequence: TGTGCCAGTAGTAGTCAAGGGAAGAGTAAGGAAGCTTTCTTT.

Only one count was recorded for this clone. V usage is TRBV27 and J usage is TRBJ1-5; D gene ambiguous. This CDR3 comprises 15 residues. Looked up from germline, CDR1 is MNHEY and CDR2 is SMNVEV (reference sequence). Trimming stripped 3 bases from V and 4 bases from J, with 13 bases between. The DNA of the CDR3 is TGTGCCAGCAGTTTGCACGCGGGCGGGAATCAGCCCCAGCATTTT. This gives the protein CASSLHAGGNQPQHF.

The rearrangement joins TRBV6-6 to TRBJ1-2, with D maybe TRBD1 (5 bases). The CDR3 covers 13 residues. The V gene lost 6 bases and the J gene lost 5 bases, with 13 bases spanning the gap. Germline values: CDR1 MNHNY, CDR2 SVGAGI (reference sequence). In DNA form, the CDR3 reads TGTGCCAGCAGACAGACAGAAACTTATGGCTACACCTTC. Encoded protein: CASRQTETYGYTF.